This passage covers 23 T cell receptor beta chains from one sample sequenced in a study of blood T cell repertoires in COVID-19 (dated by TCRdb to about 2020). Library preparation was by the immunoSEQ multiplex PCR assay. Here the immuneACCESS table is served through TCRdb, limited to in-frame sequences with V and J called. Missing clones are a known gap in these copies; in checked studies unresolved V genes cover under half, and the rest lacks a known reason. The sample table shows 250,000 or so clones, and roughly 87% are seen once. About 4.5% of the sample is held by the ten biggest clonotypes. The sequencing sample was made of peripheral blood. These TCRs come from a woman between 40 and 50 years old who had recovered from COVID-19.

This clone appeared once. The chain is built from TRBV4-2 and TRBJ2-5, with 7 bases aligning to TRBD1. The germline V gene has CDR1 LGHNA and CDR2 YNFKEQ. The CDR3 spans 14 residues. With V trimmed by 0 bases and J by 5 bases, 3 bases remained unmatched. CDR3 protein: CASSQDRGLETQYF. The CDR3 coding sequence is TGTGCCAGCAGCCAAGACAGGGGGTTGGAGACCCAGTACTTC.

This chain's CDR3 is CARTGRGGGGTGELFF. The CDR3 region has the DNA TGTGCCAGAACCGGAAGGGGGGGAGGCGGCACCGGGGAGCTGTTTTTT. The chain links TRBV19 to TRBJ2-2; D possibly corresponds to TRBD2 (7 bases). Between the trimmed V and J ends, which lost 9 bases and 4 bases, there was a span of 21 bases. Germline V gives CDR1 LNHDA, CDR2 SQIVND (reference sequence). The CDR3 covers 16 residues.

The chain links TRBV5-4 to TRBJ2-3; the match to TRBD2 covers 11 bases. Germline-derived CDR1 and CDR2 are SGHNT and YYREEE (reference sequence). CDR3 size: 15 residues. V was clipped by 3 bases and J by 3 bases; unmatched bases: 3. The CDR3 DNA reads TGTGCCAGCAGCTATTCTAGCGGGGGGACAGATACGCAGTATTTT. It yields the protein CASSYSSGGTDTQYF.

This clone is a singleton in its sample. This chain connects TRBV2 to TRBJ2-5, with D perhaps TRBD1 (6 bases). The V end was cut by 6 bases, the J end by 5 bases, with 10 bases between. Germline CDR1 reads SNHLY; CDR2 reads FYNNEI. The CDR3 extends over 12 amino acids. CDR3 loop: CASRGQRETQYF. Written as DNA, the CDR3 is TGTGCCAGCAGAGGACAGAGGGAGACCCAGTACTTC.

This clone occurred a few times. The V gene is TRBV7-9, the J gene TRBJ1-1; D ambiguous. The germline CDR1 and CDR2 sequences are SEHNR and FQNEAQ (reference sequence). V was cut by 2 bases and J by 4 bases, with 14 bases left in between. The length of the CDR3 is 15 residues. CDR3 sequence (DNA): TGTGCCAGCAGCTTATTCGCGGGATCCGGCACTGAAGCTTTCTTT. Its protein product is CASSLFAGSGTEAFF. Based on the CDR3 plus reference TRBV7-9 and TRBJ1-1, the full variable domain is DTGVSQNPRHKITKRGQNVTFRCDPISEHNRLYWYRQTLGQGPEFLTYFQNEAQLEKSRLLSDRFSAERPKGSFSTLEIQRTEQGDSAMYLCASSLFAGSGTEAFFGQGTRLTVV.

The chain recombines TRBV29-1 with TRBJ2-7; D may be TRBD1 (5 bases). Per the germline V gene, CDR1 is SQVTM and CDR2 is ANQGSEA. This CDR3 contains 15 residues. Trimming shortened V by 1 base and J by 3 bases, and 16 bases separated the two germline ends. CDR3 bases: TGCAGCGTTGAAGTGGTAGGGGAAGGGATCTACGAGCAGTACGTC. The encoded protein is CSVEVVGEGIYEQYV.

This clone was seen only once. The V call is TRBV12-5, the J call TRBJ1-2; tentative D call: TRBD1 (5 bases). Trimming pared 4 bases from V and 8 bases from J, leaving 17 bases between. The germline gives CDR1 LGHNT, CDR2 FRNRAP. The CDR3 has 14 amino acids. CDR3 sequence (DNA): TGTGCTAGTGGTTCCTCCGGGACTCTAGGAGGCTACACCTTC. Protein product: CASGSSGTLGGYTF.

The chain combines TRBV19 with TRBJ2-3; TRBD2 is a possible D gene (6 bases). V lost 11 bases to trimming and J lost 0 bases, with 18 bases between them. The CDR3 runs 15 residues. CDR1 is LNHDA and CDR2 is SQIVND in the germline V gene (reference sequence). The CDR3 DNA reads TGTGCCTGCTCACCGGGGGTACTCAGCACAGATACGCAGTATTTT. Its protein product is CACSPGVLSTDTQYF.

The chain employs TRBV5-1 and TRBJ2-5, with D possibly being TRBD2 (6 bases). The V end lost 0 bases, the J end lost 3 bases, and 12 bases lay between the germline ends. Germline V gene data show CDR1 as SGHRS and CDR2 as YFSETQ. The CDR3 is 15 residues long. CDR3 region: CASSLVGQREETQYF. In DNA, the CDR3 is TGCGCCAGCAGCTTGGTAGGGCAGCGGGAAGAGACCCAGTACTTC.

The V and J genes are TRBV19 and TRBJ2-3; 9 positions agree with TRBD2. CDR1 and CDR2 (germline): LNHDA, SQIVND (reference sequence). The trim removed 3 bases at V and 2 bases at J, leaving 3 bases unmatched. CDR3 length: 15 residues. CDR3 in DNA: TGTGCCAGTAGTATGCGGGGGGGCCTCACAGATACGCAGTATTTT. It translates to CASSMRGGLTDTQYF. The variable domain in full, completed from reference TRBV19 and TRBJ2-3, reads DGGITQSPKYLFRKEGQNVTLSCEQNLNHDAMYWYRQDPGQGLRLIYYSQIVNDFQKGDIAEGYSVSREKKESFPLTVTSAQKNPTAFYLCASSMRGGLTDTQYFGPGTRLTVL.

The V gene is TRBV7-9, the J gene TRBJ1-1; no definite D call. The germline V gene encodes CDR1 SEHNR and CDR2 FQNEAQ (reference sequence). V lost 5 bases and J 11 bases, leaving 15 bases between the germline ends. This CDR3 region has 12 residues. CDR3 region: CASSLSRERAFF. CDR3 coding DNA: TGTGCCAGCAGCCTATCGAGGGAGAGGGCTTTCTTT.

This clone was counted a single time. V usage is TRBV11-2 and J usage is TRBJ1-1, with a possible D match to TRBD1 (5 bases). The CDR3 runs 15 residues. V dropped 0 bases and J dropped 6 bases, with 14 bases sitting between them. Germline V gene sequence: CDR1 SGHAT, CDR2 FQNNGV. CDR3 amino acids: CASSLEAGRMAEAFF. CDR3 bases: TGTGCCAGCAGCTTAGAGGCAGGGAGGATGGCTGAAGCTTTCTTT.

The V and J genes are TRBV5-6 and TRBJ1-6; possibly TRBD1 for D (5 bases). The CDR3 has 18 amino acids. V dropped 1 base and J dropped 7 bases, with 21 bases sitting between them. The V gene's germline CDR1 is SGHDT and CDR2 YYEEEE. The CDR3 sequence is CASSLQGLSHTGNSPLHF. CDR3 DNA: TGTGCCAGCAGCTTGCAGGGACTGAGTCACACCGGGAATTCACCCCTCCACTTT.

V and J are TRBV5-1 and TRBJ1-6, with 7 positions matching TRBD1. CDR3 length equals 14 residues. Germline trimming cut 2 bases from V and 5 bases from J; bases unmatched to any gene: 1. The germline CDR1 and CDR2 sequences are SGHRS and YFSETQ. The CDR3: CASSLQGNNSPLHF. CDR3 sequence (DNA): TGCGCCAGCAGCTTACAGGGGAATAATTCACCCCTCCACTTT.

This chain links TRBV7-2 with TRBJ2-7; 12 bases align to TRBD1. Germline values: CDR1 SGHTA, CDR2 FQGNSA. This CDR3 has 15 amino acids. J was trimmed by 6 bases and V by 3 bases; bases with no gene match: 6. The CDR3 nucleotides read TGTGCCAGCAGCTTGGGTGGGACAGGGGGCGGCGAGCAGTACGTC. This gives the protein CASSLGGTGGGEQYV.

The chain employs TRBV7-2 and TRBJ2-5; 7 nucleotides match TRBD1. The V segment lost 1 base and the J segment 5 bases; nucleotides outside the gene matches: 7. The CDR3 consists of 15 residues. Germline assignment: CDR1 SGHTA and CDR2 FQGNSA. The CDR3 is CASSLDRGRLETQYF. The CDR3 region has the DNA TGTGCCAGCAGCTTAGACAGGGGAAGGCTTGAGACCCAGTACTTC.

The CDR3 DNA follows: TGCGCCAGCAGTGCCCTCCCCCCCCAGGGGACCCAGTACTTC. Its protein product is CASSALPPQGTQYF. V is TRBV10-2 and J is TRBJ2-5; perhaps TRBD1 as D (5 bases). In germline, CDR1 is WSHSY, CDR2 SAAADI. The CDR3 spans 14 residues. V was pared by 4 bases and J by 7 bases, with 16 bases between.

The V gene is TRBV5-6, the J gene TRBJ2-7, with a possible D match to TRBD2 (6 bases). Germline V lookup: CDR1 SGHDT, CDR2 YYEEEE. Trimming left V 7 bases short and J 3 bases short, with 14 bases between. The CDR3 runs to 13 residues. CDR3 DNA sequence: TGTGCCAGCTGTTTCGGGGGAAACTACGAGCAGTACGTC. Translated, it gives CASCFGGNYEQYV.

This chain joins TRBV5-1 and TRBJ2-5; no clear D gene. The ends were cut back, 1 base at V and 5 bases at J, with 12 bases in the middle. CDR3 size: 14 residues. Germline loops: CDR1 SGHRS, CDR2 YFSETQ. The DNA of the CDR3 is TGCGCCAGCAGCTTGCCGGGTGGCGGCGAGACCCAGTACTTC. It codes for CASSLPGGGETQYF.

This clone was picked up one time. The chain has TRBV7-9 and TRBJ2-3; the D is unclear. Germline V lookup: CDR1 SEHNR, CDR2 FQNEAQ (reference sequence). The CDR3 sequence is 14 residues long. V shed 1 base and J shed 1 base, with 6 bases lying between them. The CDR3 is CASSLVFGTDTQYF. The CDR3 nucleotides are TGTGCCAGCAGCTTAGTTTTCGGCACAGATACGCAGTATTTT.

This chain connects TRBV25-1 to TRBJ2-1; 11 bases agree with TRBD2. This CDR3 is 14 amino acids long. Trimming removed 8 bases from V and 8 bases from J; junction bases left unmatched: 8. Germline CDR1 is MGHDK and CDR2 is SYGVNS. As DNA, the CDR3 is TGTGCCAGCCAACTAGCGGGAGTACCCGATGAGCAGTTCTTC. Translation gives CASQLAGVPDEQFF. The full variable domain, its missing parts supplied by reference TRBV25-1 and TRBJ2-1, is EADIYQTPRYLVIGTGKKITLECSQTMGHDKMYWYQQDPGMELHLIHYSYGVNSTEKGDLSSESTVSRIRTEHFPLTLESARPSHTSQYLCASQLAGVPDEQFFGPGTRLTVL.

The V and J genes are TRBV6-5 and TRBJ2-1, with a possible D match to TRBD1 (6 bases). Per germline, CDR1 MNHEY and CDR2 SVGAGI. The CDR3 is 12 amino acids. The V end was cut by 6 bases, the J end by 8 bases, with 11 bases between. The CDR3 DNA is TGTGCCAGCAGGGACAGATCCCATGAGCAGTTCTTC. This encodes CASRDRSHEQFF.

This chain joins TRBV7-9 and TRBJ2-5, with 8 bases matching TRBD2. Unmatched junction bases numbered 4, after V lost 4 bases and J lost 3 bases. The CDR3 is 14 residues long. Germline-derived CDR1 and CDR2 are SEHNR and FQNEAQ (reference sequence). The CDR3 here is CASSYVAGKETQYF. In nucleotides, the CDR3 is TGTGCCAGCAGCTACGTAGCGGGGAAAGAGACCCAGTACTTC.